This TCR beta chain was identified in a study of blood T cell repertoires in COVID-19. Trimming removed 2 bases at V and 4 bases at J, with 17 bases between. Germline V lookup: CDR1 LGHNA, CDR2 YNFKEQ. This CDR3 region has 16 residues. Some clones are missing from TCRdb's copy, which holds only in-frame ones; the method was immunoSEQ multiplex PCR. The sample contains more than 85,000 clones, roughly 85% of which appear only once. The chain has TRBV4-2 and TRBJ1-2; D remains ambiguous. This clonotype originated in a human donor in a cohort sampled during active COVID-19. What was sequenced was peripheral blood. CDR3 DNA sequence: TGTGCCAGCAGCCAAAAGACCAGAGAGGGAATCTATGGCTACACCTTC. This encodes CASSQKTREGIYGYTF.